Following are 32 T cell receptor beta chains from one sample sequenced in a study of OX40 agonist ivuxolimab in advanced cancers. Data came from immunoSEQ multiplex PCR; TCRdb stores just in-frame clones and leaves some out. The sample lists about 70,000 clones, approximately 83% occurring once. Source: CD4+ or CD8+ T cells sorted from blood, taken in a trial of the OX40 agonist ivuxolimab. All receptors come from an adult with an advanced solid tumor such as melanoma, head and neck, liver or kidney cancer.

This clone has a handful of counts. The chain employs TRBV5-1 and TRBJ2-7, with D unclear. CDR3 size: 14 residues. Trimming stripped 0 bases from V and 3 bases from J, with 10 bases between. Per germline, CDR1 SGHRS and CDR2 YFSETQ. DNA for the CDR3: TGCGCCAGCAGCTTGGGCCAGATTAACTACGAGCAGTACTTC. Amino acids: CASSLGQINYEQYF.

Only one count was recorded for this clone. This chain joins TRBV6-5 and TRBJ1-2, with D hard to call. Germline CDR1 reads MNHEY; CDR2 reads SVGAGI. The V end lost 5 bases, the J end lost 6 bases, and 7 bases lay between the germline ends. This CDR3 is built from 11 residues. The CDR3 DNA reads TGTGCCAGCAGTCCCGGAGATGGCTACACCTTC. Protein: CASSPGDGYTF.

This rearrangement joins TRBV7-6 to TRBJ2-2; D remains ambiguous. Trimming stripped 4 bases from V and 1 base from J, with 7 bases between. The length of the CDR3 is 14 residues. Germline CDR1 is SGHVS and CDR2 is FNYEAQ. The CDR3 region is CASSSPLNTGELFF. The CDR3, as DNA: TGTGCCAGCAGCTCCCCTCTGAACACCGGGGAGCTGTTTTTT.

The CDR3: CASSHGVRTGAYNEQFF. Written as DNA, the CDR3 is TGTGCCAGCAGCCACGGGGTGCGGACAGGGGCCTACAATGAGCAGTTCTTC. The V gene is TRBV7-2, the J gene TRBJ2-1, with TRBD1 identical over 9 bases. The CDR3 is 17 amino acids. Trimming took 5 bases from V and 2 from J; bases not matched to a gene: 10. Germline lookup yields CDR1 SGHTA and CDR2 FQGNSA.

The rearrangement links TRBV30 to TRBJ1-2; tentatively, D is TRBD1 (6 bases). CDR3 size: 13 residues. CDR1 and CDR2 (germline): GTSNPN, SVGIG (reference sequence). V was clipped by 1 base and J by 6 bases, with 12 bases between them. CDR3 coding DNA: TGTGCCTGGAGTGAACAGGGAATTCATGGCTACACCTTC. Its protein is CAWSEQGIHGYTF.

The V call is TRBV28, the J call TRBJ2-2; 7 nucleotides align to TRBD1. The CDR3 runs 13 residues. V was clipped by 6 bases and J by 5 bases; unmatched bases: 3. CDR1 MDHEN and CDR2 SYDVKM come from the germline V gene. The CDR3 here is CASRTTGTGELFF. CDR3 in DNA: TGTGCCAGCAGAACGACAGGGACCGGGGAGCTGTTTTTT.

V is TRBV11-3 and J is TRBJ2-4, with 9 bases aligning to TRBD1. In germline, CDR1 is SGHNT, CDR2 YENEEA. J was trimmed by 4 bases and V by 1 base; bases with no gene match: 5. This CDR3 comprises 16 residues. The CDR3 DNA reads TGTGCCAGCAGCTTAGGGTGGGACAGGGCTAAAAACATTCAGTACTTC. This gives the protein CASSLGWDRAKNIQYF. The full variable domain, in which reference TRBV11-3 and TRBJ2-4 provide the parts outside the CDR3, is EAGVVQSPRYKIIEKKQPVAFWCNPISGHNTLYWYLQNLGQGPELLIRYENEEAVDDSQLPKDRFSAERLKGVDSTLKIQPAELGDSAVYLCASSLGWDRAKNIQYFGAGTRLSVL.

The CDR3 spells CASSLAQNTEAFF. The CDR3 DNA reads TGTGCCAGCAGCTTAGCACAGAACACTGAAGCTTTCTTT. The V and J genes are TRBV11-3 and TRBJ1-1, with D uncertain. Germline CDR1 is SGHNT and CDR2 is YENEEA. The length of the CDR3 is 13 residues. Trimming cost V 1 base and J 1 base, with 4 bases left between them.

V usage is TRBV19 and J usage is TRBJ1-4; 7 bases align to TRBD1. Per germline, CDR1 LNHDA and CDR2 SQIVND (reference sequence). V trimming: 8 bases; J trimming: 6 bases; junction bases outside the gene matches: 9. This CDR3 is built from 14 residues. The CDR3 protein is CASRTGAGYEKLFF. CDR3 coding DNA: TGTGCCAGTCGCACAGGGGCGGGCTATGAAAAACTGTTTTTT.

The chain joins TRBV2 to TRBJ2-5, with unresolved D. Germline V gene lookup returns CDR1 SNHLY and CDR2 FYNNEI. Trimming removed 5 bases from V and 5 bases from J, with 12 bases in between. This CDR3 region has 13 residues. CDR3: CASSQRPWETQYF. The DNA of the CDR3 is TGTGCCAGCAGTCAGAGGCCCTGGGAGACCCAGTACTTC.

The CDR3 nucleotides read TGTGCCAGCAGCGTGGCTAGCGGGAGGGGAGTAAAGGCAGATACGCAGTATTTT. Amino acids: CASSVASGRGVKADTQYF. The chain employs TRBV9 and TRBJ2-3; 12 nucleotides line up with TRBD2. Losses at the gene ends were 2 bases for V and 4 bases for J; bases not matched to a gene: 11. The CDR3 is 18 residues long. Germline assignment: CDR1 SGDLS and CDR2 YYNGEE. The full variable domain, completed using reference TRBV9 and TRBJ2-3, is DSGVTQTPKHLITATGQRVTLRCSPRSGDLSVYWYQQSLDQGLQFLIQYYNGEERAKGNILERFSAQQFPDLHSELNLSSLELGDSALYFCASSVASGRGVKADTQYFGPGTRLTVL.

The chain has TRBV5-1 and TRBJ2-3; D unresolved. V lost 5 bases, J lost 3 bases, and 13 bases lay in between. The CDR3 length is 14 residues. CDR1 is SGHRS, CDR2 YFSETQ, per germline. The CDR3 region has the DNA TGCGCCAGCAGGACGGTCCCCGGGACAGATACGCAGTATTTT. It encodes CASRTVPGTDTQYF. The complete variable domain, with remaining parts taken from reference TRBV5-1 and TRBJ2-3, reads KAGVTQTPRYLIKTRGQQVTLSCSPISGHRSVSWYQQTPGQGLQFLFEYFSETQRNKGNFPGRFSGRQFSNSRSEMNVSTLELGDSALYLCASRTVPGTDTQYFGPGTRLTVL.

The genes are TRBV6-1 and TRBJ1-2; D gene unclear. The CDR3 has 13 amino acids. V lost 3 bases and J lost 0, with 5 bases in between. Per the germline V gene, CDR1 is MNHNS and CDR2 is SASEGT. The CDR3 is CASSDLTNYGYTF. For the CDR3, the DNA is TGTGCCAGCAGTGACTTGACTAACTATGGCTACACCTTC.

CDR3 in DNA: TGTGCCAGCAGCTTATGGACTAGCGGGTTAGGGAATGAGCAGTTCTTC. Amino acid sequence: CASSLWTSGLGNEQFF. This chain joins TRBV11-2 and TRBJ2-1; 11 positions agree with TRBD2. Germline V lookup: CDR1 SGHAT, CDR2 FQNNGV. With V trimmed by 2 bases and J by 7 bases, 7 bases remained unmatched. This CDR3 is built from 16 residues. The full variable domain, completed using reference TRBV11-2 and TRBJ2-1, is EAGVAQSPRYKIIEKRQSVAFWCNPISGHATLYWYQQILGQGPKLLIQFQNNGVVDDSQLPKDRFSAERLKGVDSTLKIQPAKLEDSAVYLCASSLWTSGLGNEQFFGPGTRLTVL.

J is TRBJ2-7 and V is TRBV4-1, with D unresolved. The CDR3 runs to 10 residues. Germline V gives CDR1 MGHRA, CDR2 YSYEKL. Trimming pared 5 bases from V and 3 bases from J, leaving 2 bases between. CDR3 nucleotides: TGCGCCAGCAGCTTCTACGAGCAGTACTTC. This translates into CASSFYEQYF.

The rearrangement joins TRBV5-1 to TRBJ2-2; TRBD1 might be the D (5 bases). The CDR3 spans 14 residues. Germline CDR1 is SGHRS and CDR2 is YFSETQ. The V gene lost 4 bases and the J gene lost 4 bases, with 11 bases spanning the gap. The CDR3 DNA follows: TGCGCCAGCAGCCGTACCAGGGTCACCGGGGAGCTGTTTTTT. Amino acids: CASSRTRVTGELFF.

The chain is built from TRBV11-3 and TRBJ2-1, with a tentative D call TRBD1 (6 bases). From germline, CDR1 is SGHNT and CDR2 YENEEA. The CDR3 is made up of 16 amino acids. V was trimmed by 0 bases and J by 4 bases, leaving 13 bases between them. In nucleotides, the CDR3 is TGTGCCAGCAGCTTAGATCGTCAGGGGCGTTACAATGAGCAGTTCTTC. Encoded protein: CASSLDRQGRYNEQFF.

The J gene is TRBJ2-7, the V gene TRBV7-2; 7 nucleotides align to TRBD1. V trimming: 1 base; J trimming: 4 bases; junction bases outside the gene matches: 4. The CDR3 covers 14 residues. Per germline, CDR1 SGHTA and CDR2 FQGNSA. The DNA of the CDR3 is TGTGCCAGCAGCTTAGGACAGGGATGGTACGAGCAGTACTTC. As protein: CASSLGQGWYEQYF.

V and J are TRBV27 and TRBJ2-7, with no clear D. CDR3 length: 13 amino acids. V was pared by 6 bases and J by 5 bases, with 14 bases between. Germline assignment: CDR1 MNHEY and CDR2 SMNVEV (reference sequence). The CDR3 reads CASSPRPGHEQYF. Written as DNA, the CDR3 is TGTGCCAGCAGCCCCCGACCCGGCCACGAGCAGTACTTC.

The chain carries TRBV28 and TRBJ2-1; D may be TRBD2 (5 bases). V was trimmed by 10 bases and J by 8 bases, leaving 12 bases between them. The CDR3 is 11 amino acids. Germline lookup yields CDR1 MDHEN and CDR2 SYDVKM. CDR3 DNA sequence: TGTGCCACCACCCTCGGGGATGAGCAGTTCTTC. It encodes CATTLGDEQFF. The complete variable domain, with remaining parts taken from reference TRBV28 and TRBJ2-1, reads DVKVTQSSRYLVKRTGEKVFLECVQDMDHENMFWYRQDPGLGLRLIYFSYDVKMKEKGDIPEGYSVSREKKERFSLILESASTNQTSMYLCATTLGDEQFFGPGTRLTVL.

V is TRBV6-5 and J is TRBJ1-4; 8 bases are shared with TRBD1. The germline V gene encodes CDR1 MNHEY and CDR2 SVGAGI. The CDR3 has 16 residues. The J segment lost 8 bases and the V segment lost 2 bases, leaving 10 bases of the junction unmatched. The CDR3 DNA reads TGTGCCAGCAGTTACGCCCCGACAGGGGTGGAAGAAAAACTGTTTTTT. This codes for CASSYAPTGVEEKLFF.

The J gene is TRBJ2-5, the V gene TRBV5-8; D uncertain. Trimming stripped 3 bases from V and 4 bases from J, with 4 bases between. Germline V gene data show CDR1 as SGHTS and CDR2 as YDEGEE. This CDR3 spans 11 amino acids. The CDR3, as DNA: TGTGCCAGCAGCTCAAGAGAGACCCAGTACTTC. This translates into CASSSRETQYF.

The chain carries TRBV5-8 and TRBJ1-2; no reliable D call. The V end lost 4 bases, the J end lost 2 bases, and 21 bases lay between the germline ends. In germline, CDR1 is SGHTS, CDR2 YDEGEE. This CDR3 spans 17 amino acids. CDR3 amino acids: CASSRRSIDTLNYGYTF. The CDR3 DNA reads TGTGCCAGCAGCCGGAGAAGTATTGACACCCTCAACTATGGCTACACCTTC. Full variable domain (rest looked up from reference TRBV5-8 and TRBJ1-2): EAGVTQSPTHLIKTRGQQATLRCSPISGHTSVYWYQQALGLGLQFLLWYDEGEERNRGNFPPRFSGRQFPNYSSELNVNALELEDSALYLCASSRRSIDTLNYGYTFGSGTRLTVV.

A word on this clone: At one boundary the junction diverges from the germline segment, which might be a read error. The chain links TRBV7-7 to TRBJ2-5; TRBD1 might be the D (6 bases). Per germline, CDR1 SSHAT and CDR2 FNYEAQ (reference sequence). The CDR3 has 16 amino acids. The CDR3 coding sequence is TGTGCTAGCAGCACAGGGACGGCTGGGGCCCAAGAGACCCAGTACTTC. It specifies CASSTGTAGAQETQYF. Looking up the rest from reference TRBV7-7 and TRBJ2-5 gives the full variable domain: GAGVSQSPRYKVTKRGQDVTLRCDPISSHATLYWYQQALGQGPEFLTYFNYEAQPDKSGLPSDRFSAERPEGSISTLTIQRTEQRDSAMYRCASSTGTAGAQETQYFGPGTRLLVL.

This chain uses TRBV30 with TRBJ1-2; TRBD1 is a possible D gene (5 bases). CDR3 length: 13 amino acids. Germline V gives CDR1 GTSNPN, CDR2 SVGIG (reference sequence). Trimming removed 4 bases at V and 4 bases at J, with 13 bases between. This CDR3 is CAWNPGKGYGYTF. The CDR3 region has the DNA TGTGCCTGGAACCCAGGGAAAGGCTATGGCTACACCTTC.

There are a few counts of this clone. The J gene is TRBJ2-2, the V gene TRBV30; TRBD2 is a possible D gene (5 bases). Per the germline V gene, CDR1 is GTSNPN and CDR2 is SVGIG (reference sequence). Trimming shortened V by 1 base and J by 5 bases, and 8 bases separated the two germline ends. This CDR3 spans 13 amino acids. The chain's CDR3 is CAWSAPGTGELFF. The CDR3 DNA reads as TGTGCCTGGAGTGCCCCGGGAACCGGGGAGCTGTTTTTT. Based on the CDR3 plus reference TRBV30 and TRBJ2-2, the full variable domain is SQTIHQWPATLVQPVGSPLSLECTVEGTSNPNLYWYRQAAGRGLQLLFYSVGIGQISSEVPQNLSASRPQDRQFILSSKKLLLSDSGFYLCAWSAPGTGELFFGEGSRLTVL.

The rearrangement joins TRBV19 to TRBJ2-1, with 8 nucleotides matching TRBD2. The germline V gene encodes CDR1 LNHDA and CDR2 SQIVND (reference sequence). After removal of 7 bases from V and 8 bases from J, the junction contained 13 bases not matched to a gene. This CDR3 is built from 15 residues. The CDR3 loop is CASNSPSGFSYEQFF. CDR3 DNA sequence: TGTGCCAGTAATTCGCCTAGCGGGTTTTCCTATGAGCAGTTCTTC.

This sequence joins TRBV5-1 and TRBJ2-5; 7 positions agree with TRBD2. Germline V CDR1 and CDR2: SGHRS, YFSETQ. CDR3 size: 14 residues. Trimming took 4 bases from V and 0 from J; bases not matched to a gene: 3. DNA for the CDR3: TGCGCCAGCAGCCTGGGAGGGAACCAAGAGACCCAGTACTTC. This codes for CASSLGGNQETQYF.

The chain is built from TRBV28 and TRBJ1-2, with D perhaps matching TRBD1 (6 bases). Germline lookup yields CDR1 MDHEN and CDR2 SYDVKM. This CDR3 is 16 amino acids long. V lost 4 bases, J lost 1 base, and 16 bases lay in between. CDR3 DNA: TGTGCCAGCAGTTCAGAGAAGAGGGGGTTTAACTATGGCTACACCTTC. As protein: CASSSEKRGFNYGYTF.

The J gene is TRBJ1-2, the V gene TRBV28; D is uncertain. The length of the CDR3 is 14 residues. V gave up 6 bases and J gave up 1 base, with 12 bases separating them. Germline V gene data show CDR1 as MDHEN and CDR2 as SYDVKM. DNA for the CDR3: TGTGCCAGCAGGCCCCCACGGGGTAACTATGGCTACACCTTC. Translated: CASRPPRGNYGYTF.

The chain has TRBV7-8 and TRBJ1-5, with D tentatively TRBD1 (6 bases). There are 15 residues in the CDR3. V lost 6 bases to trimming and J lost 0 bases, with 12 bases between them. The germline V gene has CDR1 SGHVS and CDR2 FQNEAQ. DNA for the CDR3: TGTGCCAGCAGTCTAACAGGGATTAGCAATCAGCCCCAGCATTTT. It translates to CASSLTGISNQPQHF.

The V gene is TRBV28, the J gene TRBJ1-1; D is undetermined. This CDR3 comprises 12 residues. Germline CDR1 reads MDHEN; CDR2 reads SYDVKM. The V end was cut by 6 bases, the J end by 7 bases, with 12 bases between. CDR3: CASRLMVGEAFF. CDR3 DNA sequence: TGTGCCAGCAGACTCATGGTCGGTGAAGCTTTCTTT. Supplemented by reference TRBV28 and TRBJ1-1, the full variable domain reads DVKVTQSSRYLVKRTGEKVFLECVQDMDHENMFWYRQDPGLGLRLIYFSYDVKMKEKGDIPEGYSVSREKKERFSLILESASTNQTSMYLCASRLMVGEAFFGQGTRLTVV.